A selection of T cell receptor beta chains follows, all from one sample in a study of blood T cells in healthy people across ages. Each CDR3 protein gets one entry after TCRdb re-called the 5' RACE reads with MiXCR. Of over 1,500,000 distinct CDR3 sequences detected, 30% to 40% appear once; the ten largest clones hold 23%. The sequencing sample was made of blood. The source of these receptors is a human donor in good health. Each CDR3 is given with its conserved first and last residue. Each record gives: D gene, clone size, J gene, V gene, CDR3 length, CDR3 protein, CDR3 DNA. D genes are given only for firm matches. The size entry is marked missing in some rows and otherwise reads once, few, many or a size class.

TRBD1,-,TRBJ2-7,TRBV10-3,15,CAISNGDRNSYEQYF,TGTGCCATCAGTAACGGGGACAGGAACTCCTACGAGCAGTACTTC
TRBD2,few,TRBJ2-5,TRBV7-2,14,CASSWGGPQETQYF,TGTGCCAGCAGCTGGGGGGGTCCACAAGAGACCCAGTACTTC
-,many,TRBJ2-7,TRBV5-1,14,CASSLDASSYEQYF,TGCGCCAGCAGCTTGGACGCAAGCTCCTACGAGCAGTACTTC
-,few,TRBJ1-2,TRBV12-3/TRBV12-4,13,CASSFWGPGGYTF,TGTGCCAGCAGTTTCTGGGGGCCAGGCGGCTACACCTTC
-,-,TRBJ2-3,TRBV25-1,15,CASSESWRIPDTQYF,TGTGCCAGCAGTGAATCATGGCGGATCCCAGATACGCAGTATTTT
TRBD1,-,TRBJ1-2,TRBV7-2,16,CASSRTGGNSYQGYTF,TGTGCCAGCTCGAGGACAGGGGGAAACTCGTACCAGGGCTACACCTTC
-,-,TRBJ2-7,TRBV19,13,CASSIVAGYEQYF,TGCGCCAGTAGTATAGTCGCAGGCTACGAGCAGTACTTC
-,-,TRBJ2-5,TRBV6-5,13,CASRLPGAETQYF,TGTGCCAGCAGACTACCCGGCGCGGAGACCCAGTACTTC
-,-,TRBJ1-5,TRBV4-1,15,CASRVQINSNQPQHF,TGCGCCAGCAGAGTCCAGATTAATAGCAATCAGCCCCAGCATTTT
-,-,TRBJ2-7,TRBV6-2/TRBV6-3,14,CASRPSGVTYEQYF,TGTGCCAGCAGACCCTCGGGGGTGACCTACGAGCAGTACTTC
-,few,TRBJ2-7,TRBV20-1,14,CSAPSGARTYEQYF,TGCAGTGCTCCCTCCGGGGCAAGGACCTACGAGCAGTACTTC
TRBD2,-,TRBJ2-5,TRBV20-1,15,CSAPPGSGGQETQYF,TGCAGTGCTCCCCCAGGTAGCGGGGGCCAAGAGACCCAGTACTTC